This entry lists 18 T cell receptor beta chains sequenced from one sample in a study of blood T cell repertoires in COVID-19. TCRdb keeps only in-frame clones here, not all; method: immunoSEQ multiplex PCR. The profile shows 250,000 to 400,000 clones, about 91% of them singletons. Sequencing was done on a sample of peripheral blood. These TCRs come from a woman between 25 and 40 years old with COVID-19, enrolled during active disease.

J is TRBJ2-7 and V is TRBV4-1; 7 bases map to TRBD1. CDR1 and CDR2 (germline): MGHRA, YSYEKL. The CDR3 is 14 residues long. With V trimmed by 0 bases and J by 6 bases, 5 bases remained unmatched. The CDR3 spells CASSQDVTGSEQYF. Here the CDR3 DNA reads TGCGCCAGCAGCCAAGACGTGACAGGGTCCGAGCAGTACTTC.

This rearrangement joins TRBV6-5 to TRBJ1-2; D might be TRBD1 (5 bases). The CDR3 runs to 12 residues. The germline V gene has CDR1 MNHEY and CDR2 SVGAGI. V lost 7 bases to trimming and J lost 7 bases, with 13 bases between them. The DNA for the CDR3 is TGTGCCAGCAAGGCAGGGCCGTCTGGCTACACCTTC. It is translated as CASKAGPSGYTF.

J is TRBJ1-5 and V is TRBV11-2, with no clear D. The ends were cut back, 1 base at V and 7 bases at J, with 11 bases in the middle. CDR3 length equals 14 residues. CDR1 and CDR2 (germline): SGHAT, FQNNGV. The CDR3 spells CASSLGGLRQPQHF. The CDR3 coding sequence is TGTGCCAGCAGCTTAGGAGGCCTCCGGCAGCCCCAGCATTTT.

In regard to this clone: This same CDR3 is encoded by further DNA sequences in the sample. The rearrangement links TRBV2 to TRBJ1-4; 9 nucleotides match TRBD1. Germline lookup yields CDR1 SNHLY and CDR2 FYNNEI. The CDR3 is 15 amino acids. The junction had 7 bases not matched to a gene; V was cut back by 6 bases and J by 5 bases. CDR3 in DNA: TGTGCCAGCAGCCCTGGACAGGGGAGCAATGAAAAACTGTTTTTT. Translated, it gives CASSPGQGSNEKLFF.

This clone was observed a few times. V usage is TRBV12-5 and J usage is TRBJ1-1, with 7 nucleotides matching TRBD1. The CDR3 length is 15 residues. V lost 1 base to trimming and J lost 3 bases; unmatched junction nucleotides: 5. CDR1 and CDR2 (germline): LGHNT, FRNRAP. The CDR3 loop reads CASGLGQGSYTEAFF. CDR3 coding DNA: TGTGCTAGTGGTTTGGGACAGGGATCGTACACTGAAGCTTTCTTT. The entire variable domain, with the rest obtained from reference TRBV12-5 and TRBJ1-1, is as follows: DARVTQTPRHKVTEMGQEVTMRCQPILGHNTVFWYRQTMMQGLELLAYFRNRAPLDDSGMPKDRFSAEMPDATLATLKIQPSEPRDSAVYFCASGLGQGSYTEAFFGQGTRLTVV.

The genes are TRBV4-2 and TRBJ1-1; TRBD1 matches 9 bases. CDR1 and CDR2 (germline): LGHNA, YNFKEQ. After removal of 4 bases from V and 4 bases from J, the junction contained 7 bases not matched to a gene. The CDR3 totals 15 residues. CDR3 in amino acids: CASSRRTGDGTEAFF. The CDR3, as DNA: TGTGCCAGCAGCCGTCGGACAGGGGATGGCACTGAAGCTTTCTTT.

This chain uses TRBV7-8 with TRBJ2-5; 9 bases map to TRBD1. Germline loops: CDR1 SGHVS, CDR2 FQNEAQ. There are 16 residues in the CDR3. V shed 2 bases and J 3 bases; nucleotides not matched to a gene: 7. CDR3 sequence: CASSLYWDRDEETQYF. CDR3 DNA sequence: TGTGCCAGCAGCTTATACTGGGACAGGGACGAAGAGACCCAGTACTTC.

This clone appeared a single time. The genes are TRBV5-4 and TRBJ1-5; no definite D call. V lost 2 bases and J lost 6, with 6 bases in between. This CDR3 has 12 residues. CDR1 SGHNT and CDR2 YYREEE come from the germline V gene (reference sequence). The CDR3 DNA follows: TGTGCCAGCAGCTTTGCCGGTCAGCCCCAGCATTTT. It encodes CASSFAGQPQHF. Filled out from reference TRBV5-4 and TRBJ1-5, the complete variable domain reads ETGVTQSPTHLIKTRGQQVTLRCSSQSGHNTVSWYQQALGQGPQFIFQYYREEENGRGNFPPRFSGLQFPNYSSELNVNALELDDSALYLCASSFAGQPQHFGDGTRLSIL.

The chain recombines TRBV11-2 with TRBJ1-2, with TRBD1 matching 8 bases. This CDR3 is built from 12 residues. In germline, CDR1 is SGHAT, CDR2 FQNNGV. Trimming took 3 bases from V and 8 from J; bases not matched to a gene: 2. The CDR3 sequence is CASSLGTGGYTF. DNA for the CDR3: TGTGCCAGCAGCTTGGGGACAGGCGGCTACACCTTC.

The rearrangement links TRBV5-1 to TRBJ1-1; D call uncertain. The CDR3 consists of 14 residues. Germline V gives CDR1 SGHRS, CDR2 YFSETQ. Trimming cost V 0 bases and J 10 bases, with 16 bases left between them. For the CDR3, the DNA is TGCGCCAGCAGCTTGGAGTCGGGAGGGAGAACAGCTTTCTTT. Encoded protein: CASSLESGGRTAFF.

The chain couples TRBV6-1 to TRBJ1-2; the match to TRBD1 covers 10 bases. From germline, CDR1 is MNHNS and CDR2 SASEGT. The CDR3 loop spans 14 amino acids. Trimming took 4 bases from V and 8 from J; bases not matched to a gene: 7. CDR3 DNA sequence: TGTGCCAGCAGTGGAGCCGGGACAGGGGCCGGCTACACCTTC. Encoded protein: CASSGAGTGAGYTF.

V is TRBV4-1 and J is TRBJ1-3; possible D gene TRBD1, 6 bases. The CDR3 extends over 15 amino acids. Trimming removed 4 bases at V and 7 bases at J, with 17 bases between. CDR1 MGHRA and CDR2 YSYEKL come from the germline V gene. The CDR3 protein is CASSRALQTGNTIYF. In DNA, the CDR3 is TGCGCCAGCAGCCGCGCGCTACAAACAGGGAACACCATATATTTT.

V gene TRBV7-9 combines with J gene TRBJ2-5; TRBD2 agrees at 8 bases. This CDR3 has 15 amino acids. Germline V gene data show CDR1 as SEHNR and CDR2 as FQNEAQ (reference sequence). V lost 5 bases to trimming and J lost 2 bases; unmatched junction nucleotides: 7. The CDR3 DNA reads TGTGCCAGCAGCCCCACGAGCGGGGGACAAGAGACCCAGTACTTC. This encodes CASSPTSGGQETQYF.

The CDR3 sequence: CSVGTGQEEKLFF. DNA for the CDR3: TGCAGCGTCGGGACAGGGCAGGAAGAAAAACTGTTTTTT. The chain is built from TRBV29-1 and TRBJ1-4; 9 bases map to TRBD1. The CDR3 runs 13 residues. CDR1 and CDR2 (germline): SQVTM, ANQGSEA. Germline trimming cut 6 bases from V and 8 bases from J; bases unmatched to any gene: 7.

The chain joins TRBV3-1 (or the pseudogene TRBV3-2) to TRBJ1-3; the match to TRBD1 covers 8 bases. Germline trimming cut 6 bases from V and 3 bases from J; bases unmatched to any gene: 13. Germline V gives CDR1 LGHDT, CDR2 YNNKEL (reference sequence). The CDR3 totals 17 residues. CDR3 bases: TGTGCCAGCAGACTATGGACAGGGAAAGCCGTTGGAAACACCATATATTTT. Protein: CASRLWTGKAVGNTIYF.

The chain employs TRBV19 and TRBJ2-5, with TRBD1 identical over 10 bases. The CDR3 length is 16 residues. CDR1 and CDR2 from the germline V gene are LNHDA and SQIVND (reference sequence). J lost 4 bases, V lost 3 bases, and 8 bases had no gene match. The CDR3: CASSMLGQGSIETQYF. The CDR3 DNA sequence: TGTGCCAGTAGTATGTTGGGACAGGGGTCTATAGAGACCCAGTACTTC.

The CDR3: CASSQDRSARGKNTEAFF. The CDR3 DNA reads as TGCGCCAGCAGCCAAGATCGCTCAGCCCGGGGGAAGAACACTGAAGCTTTCTTT. The gene calls are TRBV4-1 and TRBJ1-1; TRBD1 might be the D (5 bases). Germline V gives CDR1 MGHRA, CDR2 YSYEKL. V was cut by 0 bases and J by 1 base, with 18 bases left in between. The CDR3 spans 18 residues.

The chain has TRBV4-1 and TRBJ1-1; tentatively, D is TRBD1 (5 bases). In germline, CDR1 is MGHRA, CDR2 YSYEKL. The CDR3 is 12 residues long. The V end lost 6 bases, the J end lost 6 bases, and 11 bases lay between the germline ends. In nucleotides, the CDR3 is TGCGCCAGCAGGGGGTGGGGCCCTGAAGCTTTCTTT. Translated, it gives CASRGWGPEAFF.